This TCR beta chain appears in the sequencing data of a study of blood T cell repertoires in COVID-19. Study-level background: In each case, the material was cDNA or gDNA derived from T cells, B-cell-depleted T cells, or PBMCs.

CDR3 size: 12 residues. V was pared by 7 bases and J by 6 bases, with 4 bases of the junction left unmatched. From germline, CDR1 is MDHEN and CDR2 SYDVKM. Assay used: immunoSEQ multiplex PCR; TCRdb lists only in-frame clones, some missing. The sample holds roughly 210,000 clones, roughly 84% seen once. The source is a woman older than 75 with COVID-19, enrolled during active disease. The sequenced sample consisted of peripheral blood. The chain combines TRBV28 with TRBJ1-1; 8 bases line up with TRBD1. This CDR3 is CASTKQGAEAFF. The CDR3 nucleotides read TGTGCCAGCACGAAACAGGGGGCTGAAGCTTTCTTT.